Below are 10 T cell receptor beta chains sequenced from a single sample in a study of blood T cells in healthy people across ages. Using a J-beta primer mix together with a sample-barcoded 5' primer, a second PCR was run for about 7 to 12 cycles. TCRdb re-analysed the 5' RACE reads in MiXCR, keeping a single row per CDR3 protein. The table has about 380,000 distinct CDR3 sequences, approximately 51% seen once. Sequenced sample: blood. Receptor source: a man between 60 and 75 years old in good health.

The rearrangement uses TRBV30 and TRBJ2-7; TRBD2 agrees at 7 bases. This CDR3 has 14 residues. After removal of 2 bases from V and 4 bases from J, the junction contained 8 bases not matched to a gene. CDR1 is GTSNPN, CDR2 SVGIG, per germline (reference sequence). The CDR3 coding sequence is TGTGCCTGGAGTATCGGGAGGACCACTTACGAGCAGTACTTC. Translated, it gives CAWSIGRTTYEQYF.

The chain joins TRBV6-5 to TRBJ2-7, with 11 positions matching TRBD2. There are 15 residues in the CDR3. Germline-derived CDR1 and CDR2 are MNHEY and SVGAGI. Trimming at V came to 2 bases and at J to 4 bases, leaving 4 bases not matched to a gene. DNA of the CDR3: TGTGCCAGCAGTTACCAGATAGCGGGGGGGTACGAGCAGTACTTC. Its protein is CASSYQIAGGYEQYF.

This clonotype was counted between two and nine times. The V and J genes are TRBV7-9 and TRBJ2-3, with 8 bases fitting TRBD2. The CDR3 is 16 residues long. CDR1 is SEHNR, CDR2 FQNEAQ, per germline (reference sequence). J was trimmed by 0 bases and V by 0 bases; bases with no gene match: 2. The CDR3 protein is CASSLAGGGSTDTQYF. The CDR3 DNA reads TGTGCCAGCAGCTTAGCCGGCGGGGGGAGCACAGATACGCAGTATTTT.

The chain combines TRBV24-1 with TRBJ2-5; D perhaps matches TRBD1 (6 bases). Trimming took 2 bases from V and 5 from J, leaving 8 bases between them. Germline CDR1 reads KGHDR; CDR2 reads SFDVKD. The CDR3 contains 13 residues. In DNA, the CDR3 is TGTGCCACCAGTGATTCAGGGGTGGAGACCCAGTACTTC. This codes for CATSDSGVETQYF.

The V gene is TRBV20-1, the J gene TRBJ1-6, with 8 bases fitting TRBD1. CDR1 DFQATT and CDR2 SNEGSKA come from the germline V gene (reference sequence). This CDR3 is 15 amino acids long. Trimming cost V 6 bases and J 6 bases; bases outside gene matches: 10. CDR3 nucleotide sequence: TGCAGTGCCGGAACCGGACAGGGAATTAATTCACCCCTCCACTTT. Translation: CSAGTGQGINSPLHF.

V usage is TRBV28 and J usage is TRBJ2-5, with no clear D. The J call may not be correct, given that the DNA end is closer to TRBJ2-7. The CDR3 has 13 amino acids. Germline values: CDR1 MDHEN, CDR2 SYDVKM. Here the CDR3 reads CASTTIAYLEQYF. The CDR3 DNA is TGTGCCAGCACCACCATTGCCTACCTCGAGCAGTACTTC.

CDR3 region: CSVELRTGNYGYTF. The CDR3, as DNA: TGCAGCGTTGAACTTAGGACAGGGAACTATGGCTACACCTTC. This sequence joins TRBV29-1 and TRBJ1-2, with TRBD1 identical over 8 bases. V was clipped by 2 bases and J by 2 bases; unmatched bases: 4. The CDR3 length is 14 residues. The germline CDR1 and CDR2 sequences are SQVTM and ANQGSEA.

The rearrangement uses TRBV25-1 and TRBJ2-4; perhaps TRBD1 as D (6 bases). Trimming pared 6 bases from V and 13 bases from J, leaving 22 bases between. The germline gives CDR1 MGHDK, CDR2 SYGVNS. This CDR3 is built from 14 residues. DNA of the CDR3: TGTGCCAGCAGCCCCGGACAGTCAACCCCAGGACAGTACTTC. It encodes CASSPGQSTPGQYF.

The sample holds a few counts of this clonotype. This chain connects TRBV9 to TRBJ2-1; D not certain. The V and J ends lost 0 bases and 7 bases respectively, with 14 bases between them. Germline CDR1 is SGDLS and CDR2 is YYNGEE. The CDR3 length is 15 residues. The CDR3 region is CASSVAQHPRNEQFF. Written as DNA, the CDR3 is TGTGCCAGCAGCGTAGCTCAGCACCCGCGGAATGAGCAGTTCTTC.

The genes are TRBV11-2 and TRBJ2-1; D is possibly TRBD1 or TRBD2 (5 bases each). The CDR3 extends over 16 amino acids. Germline V gene lookup returns CDR1 SGHAT and CDR2 FQNNGV. The V end was cut by 5 bases, the J end by 2 bases, with 16 bases between. The CDR3 coding sequence is TGTGCCAGCAGCCCCCGGGGACGGGGAACCTACAATGAGCAGTTCTTC. It specifies CASSPRGRGTYNEQFF.